These 4 T cell receptor beta chains were all obtained from the same sample, sequenced in a study of cytomegalovirus exposure and HLA in healthy donors. A multiplex PCR was run with 60 Vbeta primers and 13 Jbeta primers. Clones were sequenced by immunoSEQ multiplex PCR, and TCRdb holds only the in-frame ones, with some missing. The sample yields about 130,000 clones, about 70% seen once. The sequencing input was PBMCs. The source of these receptors is a woman between 55 and 75 years old in good health and CMV-seropositive.

The CDR3 spells CASSLHGSEAFF. CDR3 nucleotide sequence: TGTGCCAGCAGCCTCCACGGGAGTGAAGCTTTCTTT. This sequence joins TRBV7-6 and TRBJ1-1; D unresolved. Germline CDR1 is SGHVS and CDR2 is FNYEAQ. The CDR3 is 12 residues long. V lost 5 bases, J lost 7 bases, and 11 bases lay in between.

The V call is TRBV7-9, the J call TRBJ1-1; D may be TRBD1 (5 bases). The ends were cut back, 0 bases at V and 2 bases at J, with 7 bases in the middle. The CDR3 extends over 14 amino acids. In germline, CDR1 is SEHNR, CDR2 FQNEAQ (reference sequence). The CDR3, as DNA: TGTGCCAGCAGCTTAGCAGGGGAAAACACTGAAGCTTTCTTT. It encodes CASSLAGENTEAFF.

The chain has TRBV5-1 and TRBJ2-3, with D maybe TRBD2 (5 bases). V lost 1 base to trimming and J lost 0 bases, with 6 bases between them. Germline values: CDR1 SGHRS, CDR2 YFSETQ. CDR3 length: 14 amino acids. CDR3 region: CASSLPGSTDTQYF. CDR3 in DNA: TGCGCCAGCAGCTTGCCGGGAAGCACAGATACGCAGTATTTT.

This clone was seen only a few times. The chain employs TRBV11-2 and TRBJ1-2, with 9 bases fitting TRBD1. In germline, CDR1 is SGHAT, CDR2 FQNNGV. Trimming at V came to 0 bases and at J to 4 bases, leaving 9 bases not matched to a gene. The CDR3 runs 17 residues. CDR3 in amino acids: CASSLDHGQGLIYGYTF. For the CDR3, the DNA is TGTGCCAGCAGCTTAGATCACGGACAGGGGTTGATCTATGGCTACACCTTC.